The 29 T cell receptor beta chains below come from one sample, sequenced in a study of blood T cell repertoires in COVID-19. Clones were sequenced by immunoSEQ multiplex PCR, and TCRdb holds only the in-frame ones, with some missing. The sample holds 95,000 to 150,000 clones; 70% to 90% are singletons and the top ten take roughly 7.6%. The material sequenced was peripheral blood. The receptors were gathered from a man aged 50 or older with acute or convalescent COVID-19.

This chain uses TRBV6-1 with TRBJ2-7; TRBD2 matches 15 bases. In germline, CDR1 is MNHNS, CDR2 SASEGT. Unmatched junction bases numbered 8, after V lost 2 bases and J lost 0 bases. This CDR3 contains 19 residues. The CDR3 loop is CASSEYGTSGRSISYEQYF. The CDR3 bases are TGTGCCAGCAGTGAATATGGGACTAGCGGGAGGTCGATCTCCTACGAGCAGTACTTC.

The gene calls are TRBV19 and TRBJ1-5; TRBD1 agrees at 10 bases. With V trimmed by 10 bases and J by 3 bases, 9 bases remained unmatched. Germline-derived CDR1 and CDR2 are LNHDA and SQIVND (reference sequence). CDR3 length: 15 amino acids. This CDR3 reads CATNFGTGVNQPQHF. The CDR3 nucleotides read TGTGCCACCAATTTCGGGACAGGGGTCAATCAGCCCCAGCATTTT.

The J gene is TRBJ2-4, the V gene TRBV7-2; 7 nucleotides align to TRBD2. The trim removed 6 bases at V and 9 bases at J, leaving 11 bases unmatched. The germline CDR1 and CDR2 sequences are SGHTA and FQGNSA. This CDR3 is 14 amino acids long. This CDR3 reads CASRMAGRVGIQYF. In nucleotides, the CDR3 is TGTGCCAGCAGAATGGCAGGGAGGGTAGGCATTCAGTACTTC.

The J gene is TRBJ2-5, the V gene TRBV6-5; TRBD1 agrees at 8 bases. The germline gives CDR1 MNHEY, CDR2 SVGAGI. The V gene end was trimmed by 5 bases and the J gene end by 5 bases; junction bases not matched to a gene: 10. The CDR3 consists of 15 residues. The CDR3 DNA reads TGTGCCAGCAGTAGAAAGTGGGACAGGTCTGAGACCCAGTACTTC. It yields the protein CASSRKWDRSETQYF.

The chain joins TRBV5-1 to TRBJ2-2; TRBD1 agrees at 8 bases. The V segment lost 4 bases and the J segment 6 bases; nucleotides outside the gene matches: 5. Germline CDR1 and CDR2: SGHRS and YFSETQ. The CDR3 contains 14 residues. CDR3 nucleotide sequence: TGCGCCAGCAGCATAGGACAGGGAGCCGGGGAGCTGTTTTTT. Protein sequence: CASSIGQGAGELFF.

This chain joins TRBV3-1 (or the pseudogene TRBV3-2) and TRBJ2-1; TRBD2 aligns across 7 bases. Losses at the gene ends were 2 bases for V and 6 bases for J; bases not matched to a gene: 7. Germline V gene sequence: CDR1 LGHDT, CDR2 YNNKEL (reference sequence). This CDR3 comprises 15 residues. Written as DNA, the CDR3 is TGTGCCAGCAGCCAACCTCGGTGGGGGGGCAATGAGCAGTTCTTC. Encoded protein: CASSQPRWGGNEQFF.

This chain links TRBV29-1 with TRBJ1-1; TRBD1 aligns across 12 bases. V trimming: 6 bases; J trimming: 5 bases; junction bases outside the gene matches: 4. This CDR3 region has 13 residues. CDR1 SQVTM and CDR2 ANQGSEA come from the germline V gene. CDR3 bases: TGCAGCGTGGGGGACAGGGGGCATACTGAAGCTTTCTTT. Protein sequence: CSVGDRGHTEAFF.

As to this clone: Other DNA sequences in this sample translate to the same CDR3. The rearrangement joins TRBV27 to TRBJ1-5; D might be TRBD1 (5 bases). The V end was cut by 5 bases, the J end by 3 bases, with 11 bases between. Germline CDR1 reads MNHEY; CDR2 reads SMNVEV (reference sequence). CDR3 length: 14 amino acids. CDR3 nucleotide sequence: TGTGCCAGCAGTCCGGGACTTTTCAATCAGCCCCAGCATTTT. It specifies CASSPGLFNQPQHF.

The rearrangement links TRBV5-1 to TRBJ1-1; D might be TRBD1 (5 bases). Germline CDR1 SGHRS, CDR2 YFSETQ. This CDR3 region has 14 residues. V gave up 3 bases and J gave up 0 bases, with 9 bases separating them. In DNA, the CDR3 is TGCGCCAGCAGCTCCACAGGAATGAACACTGAAGCTTTCTTT. Its protein is CASSSTGMNTEAFF.

V and J are TRBV24-1 and TRBJ1-5, with D uncertain. The V and J ends lost 4 bases and 7 bases respectively, with 16 bases between them. Germline CDR1 is KGHDR and CDR2 is SFDVKD. The CDR3 is 15 residues long. CDR3 protein: CATSEARGPGQPQHF. CDR3 DNA sequence: TGTGCCACCAGTGAAGCGAGAGGGCCAGGCCAGCCCCAGCATTTT.

The chain uses TRBV24-1 and TRBJ2-1; D is ambiguous. The CDR3 contains 11 residues. Deletions cut 5 bases from V and 4 bases from J, with 2 bases between. Germline V gives CDR1 KGHDR, CDR2 SFDVKD. This chain's CDR3 is CATSAYNEQFF. In DNA form, the CDR3 reads TGTGCCACCAGTGCTTACAATGAGCAGTTCTTC.

This chain links TRBV4-2 with TRBJ2-5; 9 bases are shared with TRBD2. CDR1 and CDR2 from the germline V gene are LGHNA and YNFKEQ. The J segment lost 2 bases and the V segment lost 0 bases, leaving 4 bases of the junction unmatched. The CDR3 sequence is 16 residues long. The CDR3 DNA reads TGTGCCAGCAGCCAAGAGGCGACTAGCGGACAAGAGACCCAGTACTTC. Translating gives CASSQEATSGQETQYF.

This clone was detected once. This chain links TRBV29-1 with TRBJ2-1, with TRBD1 matching 8 bases. Trimming at V came to 4 bases and at J to 4 bases, leaving 6 bases not matched to a gene. CDR3 length: 14 residues. Germline assignment: CDR1 SQVTM and CDR2 ANQGSEA. CDR3 DNA: TGCAGCGTTGGGGGGACAGGACAATACAATGAGCAGTTCTTC. Protein: CSVGGTGQYNEQFF.

The chain couples TRBV27 to TRBJ2-7; D is undetermined. The CDR3 extends over 15 amino acids. The V end was cut by 8 bases, the J end by 1 base, with 18 bases between. Germline lookup yields CDR1 MNHEY and CDR2 SMNVEV (reference sequence). Here the CDR3 DNA reads TGTGCCAGCCGCTTCCCCCGGTCACCTTCCTACGAGCAGTACTTC. This translates into CASRFPRSPSYEQYF.

V is TRBV15 and J is TRBJ1-5, with D possibly being TRBD1 (6 bases). CDR3 length equals 17 residues. Per the germline V gene, CDR1 is LNHNV and CDR2 is YYDKDF (reference sequence). Trimming removed 3 bases at V and 0 bases at J, with 15 bases between. The CDR3: CATSSKRTEYSNQPQHF. CDR3 DNA: TGTGCCACCAGCAGCAAGAGGACAGAATATAGCAATCAGCCCCAGCATTTT.

In its sample, this clone was seen a few times. The CDR3 DNA is TGCGCCAGCAGCCACACCGGGACAGGGGCCGCGATCGGCTATGGCTACACCTTC. The encoded protein is CASSHTGTGAAIGYGYTF. This chain connects TRBV5-1 to TRBJ1-2; 10 bases line up with TRBD1. V shed 4 bases and J 4 bases; nucleotides not matched to a gene: 16. Germline values: CDR1 SGHRS, CDR2 YFSETQ. This CDR3 contains 18 residues.

This chain links TRBV7-9 with TRBJ2-7; D not certain. Trimming cost V 1 base and J 2 bases, with 6 bases left between them. Germline V gene lookup returns CDR1 SEHNR and CDR2 FQNEAQ (reference sequence). This CDR3 is 13 amino acids long. Here the CDR3 reads CASSLVRAYEQYF. In DNA, the CDR3 is TGTGCCAGCAGCTTAGTCCGGGCCTACGAGCAGTACTTC.

The chain links TRBV12-3 or TRBV12-4 to TRBJ2-2; D may be TRBD2 (5 bases). This CDR3 spans 12 amino acids. V shed 4 bases and J shed 7 bases, with 7 bases lying between them. The CDR3, as DNA: TGTGCCAGCAGTTACGGGGTCGGGGAGCTGTTTTTT. Encoded protein: CASSYGVGELFF.

With respect to this clone: Given a much more abundant clone one base away, this may be a read error. Other DNA sequences in this specimen translate into the identical CDR3. The chain links TRBV7-9 to TRBJ1-1, with a tentative D call TRBD1 (5 bases). The CDR3 extends over 13 amino acids. The germline V gene encodes CDR1 SEHNR and CDR2 FQNEAQ (reference sequence). The germline V and J ends were trimmed by 1 base and 3 bases, with 6 bases remaining between them. The CDR3 reads CASSLEGDTEAFF. CDR3 sequence (DNA): TGTGCCAGCAGCTTAGAAGGGGACACTGAAGCTTTCTTT.

The chain carries TRBV7-2 and TRBJ2-3, with D tentatively TRBD1 (6 bases). CDR1 and CDR2 from the germline V gene are SGHTA and FQGNSA. The V and J ends lost 4 bases and 2 bases respectively, with 19 bases between them. The CDR3 extends over 17 amino acids. The CDR3 sequence: CASSSRLRGSITDTQYF. The CDR3 DNA reads as TGTGCCAGCAGCTCGCGCTTGAGGGGGTCAATCACAGATACGCAGTATTTT. The full variable domain, with the rest looked up from reference TRBV7-2 and TRBJ2-3, is GAGVSQSPSNKVTEKGKDVELRCDPISGHTALYWYRQSLGQGLEFLIYFQGNSAPDKSGLPSDRFSAERTGGSVSTLTIQRTQQEDSAVYLCASSSRLRGSITDTQYFGPGTRLTVL.

The chain carries TRBV2 and TRBJ2-5; D gene uncertain. Trimming shortened V by 11 bases and J by 5 bases, and 12 bases separated the two germline ends. Germline-derived CDR1 and CDR2 are SNHLY and FYNNEI. The length of the CDR3 is 11 residues. The CDR3 DNA reads TGTGCCGTGGGCAACGGTGAGACCCAGTACTTC. Its translation: CAVGNGETQYF.

The V and J genes are TRBV30 and TRBJ2-1, with D perhaps matching TRBD1 (6 bases). CDR3 size: 15 residues. Germline V gene lookup returns CDR1 GTSNPN and CDR2 SVGIG (reference sequence). V was shortened by 3 bases and J by 1 base, with 13 bases between the two germline ends. The CDR3 sequence is CAWRVGHGSYNEQFF. In nucleotides, the CDR3 is TGTGCCTGGAGGGTGGGACACGGATCCTACAATGAGCAGTTCTTC.

The sample holds one count of this clone. This chain connects TRBV19 to TRBJ2-3; perhaps TRBD2 as D (6 bases). V was shortened by 5 bases and J by 3 bases, with 15 bases between the two germline ends. Germline CDR1 LNHDA, CDR2 SQIVND (reference sequence). The CDR3 is 15 amino acids. CDR3 nucleotide sequence: TGTGCCAGTAGTCCGACTAGGGCTTTAACAGATACGCAGTATTTT. The encoded protein is CASSPTRALTDTQYF. Using reference TRBV19 and TRBJ2-3 for the parts outside the CDR3, the full variable domain is DGGITQSPKYLFRKEGQNVTLSCEQNLNHDAMYWYRQDPGQGLRLIYYSQIVNDFQKGDIAEGYSVSREKKESFPLTVTSAQKNPTAFYLCASSPTRALTDTQYFGPGTRLTVL.

The chain employs TRBV5-5 and TRBJ1-4; 10 bases align to TRBD1. V was pared by 0 bases and J by 8 bases, with 7 bases of the junction left unmatched. Germline V lookup: CDR1 SGHKS, CDR2 YYEKEE (reference sequence). This CDR3 spans 16 amino acids. CDR3 sequence: CASSLARDRGGEKLFF. CDR3 in DNA: TGTGCCAGCAGCTTGGCAAGGGACAGGGGCGGGGAAAAACTGTTTTTT.

The V gene is TRBV4-2, the J gene TRBJ2-3; 8 bases align to TRBD2. Germline trimming cut 4 bases from V and 2 bases from J; bases unmatched to any gene: 5. The CDR3 totals 15 residues. Germline V gives CDR1 LGHNA, CDR2 YNFKEQ. CDR3 region: CASSPTSGPTDTQYF. For the CDR3, the DNA is TGTGCCAGCAGCCCAACTAGCGGTCCCACAGATACGCAGTATTTT.

This clone occurred once. The rearrangement links TRBV9 to TRBJ2-2; TRBD2 matches 7 bases. This CDR3 has 16 residues. With 0 bases clipped from V and 1 base from J, the junction kept 3 bases outside the gene matches. CDR1 and CDR2 (germline): SGDLS, YYNGEE. DNA of the CDR3: TGTGCCAGCAGCGTAGTGACTAGCAGGAACACCGGGGAGCTGTTTTTT. Its protein product is CASSVVTSRNTGELFF.

The chain joins TRBV11-2 to TRBJ2-7; D is undetermined. CDR3 length equals 13 residues. Per germline, CDR1 SGHAT and CDR2 FQNNGV. Between the trimmed V and J ends, which lost 3 bases and 2 bases, there was a span of 8 bases. The CDR3 region is CASSFPDPYEQYF. Here the CDR3 DNA reads TGTGCCAGCAGCTTCCCAGATCCCTACGAGCAGTACTTC.

V gene TRBV19 combines with J gene TRBJ2-1; D is possibly TRBD1 (6 bases). Germline V lookup: CDR1 LNHDA, CDR2 SQIVND (reference sequence). V lost 4 bases and J lost 0, with 22 bases in between. The CDR3 loop spans 19 amino acids. The CDR3 nucleotides read TGTGCCAGTAGTACCCTCAGGGGCGGGTCCTCCTTCTCCTACAATGAGCAGTTCTTC. This gives the protein CASSTLRGGSSFSYNEQFF.

The J gene is TRBJ2-7, the V gene TRBV6-1, with 7 bases aligning to TRBD1. Germline V gene sequence: CDR1 MNHNS, CDR2 SASEGT. The CDR3 runs to 16 residues. J lost 6 bases, V lost 4 bases, and 15 bases had no gene match. The CDR3 loop is CASSAQTGTANLEQYF. The CDR3 DNA reads as TGTGCCAGCAGTGCACAAACCGGGACAGCAAATCTCGAGCAGTACTTC.